This entry is about one T cell receptor beta chain. This record belongs to a study of control samples from healthy donors and cancer patients. This CDR3 comprises 14 residues. Trimming removed 8 bases from V and 3 bases from J, with 11 bases in between. Germline CDR1 and CDR2: MNHEY and SVGAGI. TCRdb's table, derived via immunoSEQ multiplex PCR, lists solely in-frame clones and lacks some. Of 100,000 or so clones listed, roughly nine tenths are singletons. The chain uses TRBV6-5 and TRBJ1-6; D unclear. This clonotype was sampled from a woman in her twenties or thirties in good health. Material for sequencing was blood. The CDR3 sequence: CASQARSYNSPLHF. DNA of the CDR3: TGTGCCAGCCAGGCGAGAAGCTATAATTCACCCCTCCACTTT.